This T cell receptor (beta chain) was sequenced for a study of OX40 agonist ivuxolimab in advanced cancers. General study results and limits: CD8+ T cells (on average) carried more expanded clones than CD4+ T cells.

Baseline was the first blood sampling point, followed by cycle 4 day 1 and cycle 7 day 1. From germline, CDR1 is MDHEN and CDR2 SYDVKM. The CDR3 covers 10 residues. Trimming took 8 bases from V and 4 from J, leaving 5 bases between them. Regarding this clone: The target antigen is unknown.

Data came from immunoSEQ multiplex PCR; TCRdb stores just in-frame clones and leaves some out. This table has tens of thousands of clones, 80% to 90% appearing once. The V and J genes are TRBV28 and TRBJ2-5, with D hard to call. The sample in question was CD4+ or CD8+ T cells sorted from blood, obtained in a trial of the OX40 agonist ivuxolimab. This clonotype originated in an adult with an advanced solid tumor such as melanoma, head and neck, liver or kidney cancer. Here the CDR3 reads CASARETQYF. The CDR3, as DNA: TGTGCCAGCGCTCGAGAGACCCAGTACTTC.